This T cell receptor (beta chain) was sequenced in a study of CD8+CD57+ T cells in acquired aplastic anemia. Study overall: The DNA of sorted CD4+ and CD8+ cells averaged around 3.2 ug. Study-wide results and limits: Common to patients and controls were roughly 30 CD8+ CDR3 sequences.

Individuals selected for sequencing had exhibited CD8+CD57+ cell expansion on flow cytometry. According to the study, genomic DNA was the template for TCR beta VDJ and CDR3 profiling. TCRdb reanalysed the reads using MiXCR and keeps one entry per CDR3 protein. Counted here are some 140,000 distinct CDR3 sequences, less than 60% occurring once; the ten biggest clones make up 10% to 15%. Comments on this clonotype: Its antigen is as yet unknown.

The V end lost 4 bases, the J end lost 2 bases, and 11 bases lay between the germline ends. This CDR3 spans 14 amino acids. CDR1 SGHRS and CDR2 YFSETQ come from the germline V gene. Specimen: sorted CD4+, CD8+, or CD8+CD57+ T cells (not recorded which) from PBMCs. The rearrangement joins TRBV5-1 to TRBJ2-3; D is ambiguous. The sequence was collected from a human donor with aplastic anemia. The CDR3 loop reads CASSDDFSTDTQYF. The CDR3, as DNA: TGCGCCAGCAGCGATGACTTCTCCACAGATACGCAGTATTTT.